This T cell receptor beta chain was recovered during a study of blood T cell repertoires in COVID-19. Study overall: PBMCs, B-cell-depleted T cells, or T cells provided the cDNA or gDNA that made up the material.

Recruited during active infection, patients (from Seattle) were subsequently followed longitudinally. Libraries were prepared by immunoSEQ multiplex PCR; TCRdb keeps only in-frame clonotypes and omits some of them. The repertoire holds 200,000 to 250,000 clones, with around 86% as singletons. The specimen sequenced was peripheral blood. The source of this sequence is a woman in her 50s with COVID-19, enrolled during active disease.

DNA for the CDR3: TGTGCCAGCAGTGGGACAGACTATTATACGCAGTATTTT. Its protein is CASSGTDYYTQYF. The rearrangement uses TRBV2 and TRBJ2-3, with D possibly being TRBD1 (6 bases). This CDR3 region has 13 residues. Per germline, CDR1 SNHLY and CDR2 FYNNEI. V dropped 4 bases and J dropped 7 bases, with 12 bases sitting between them.